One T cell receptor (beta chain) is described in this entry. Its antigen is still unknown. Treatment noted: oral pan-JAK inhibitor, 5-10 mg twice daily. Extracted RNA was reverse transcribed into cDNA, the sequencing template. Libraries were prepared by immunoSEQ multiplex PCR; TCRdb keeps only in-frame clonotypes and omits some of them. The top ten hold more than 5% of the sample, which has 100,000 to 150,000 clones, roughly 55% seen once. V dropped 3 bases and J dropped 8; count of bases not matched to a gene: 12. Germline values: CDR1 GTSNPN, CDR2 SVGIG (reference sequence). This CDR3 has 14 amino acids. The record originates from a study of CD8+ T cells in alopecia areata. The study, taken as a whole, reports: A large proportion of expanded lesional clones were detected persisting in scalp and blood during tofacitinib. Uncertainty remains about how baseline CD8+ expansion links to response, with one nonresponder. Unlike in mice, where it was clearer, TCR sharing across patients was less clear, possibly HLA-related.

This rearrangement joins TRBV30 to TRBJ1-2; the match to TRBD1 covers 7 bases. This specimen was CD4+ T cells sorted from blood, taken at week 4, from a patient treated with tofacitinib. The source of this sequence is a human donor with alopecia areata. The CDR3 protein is CAWSRRDRARGYTF. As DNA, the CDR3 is TGTGCCTGGAGCCGACGCGACAGGGCTCGAGGCTACACCTTC.